This T cell receptor (beta chain) was observed in a study of cytomegalovirus exposure and HLA in healthy donors. This clone was seen only a few times. Its target is not known. Clones were sequenced by immunoSEQ multiplex PCR, and TCRdb holds only the in-frame ones, with some missing. This table has some 70,000 clones, 75% to 90% appearing once. The study, taken as a whole, reports: Subsequent analysis revealed that first-cohort TCR clusters tended to co-occur in the 100 to 150 validation repertoires.

This TCR was recovered from a woman between 18 and 29 years old in good health and CMV-seronegative. The sequenced material came from PBMCs.

The chain's CDR3 is CASSRDEQFF. The CDR3 coding sequence is TGCGCCAGCAGTCGAGATGAGCAGTTCTTC. The rearrangement uses TRBV10-2 and TRBJ2-1; D remains ambiguous. CDR1 and CDR2 (germline): WSHSY, SAAADI. The V end lost 5 bases, the J end lost 8 bases, and 4 bases lay between the germline ends. This CDR3 contains 10 residues.